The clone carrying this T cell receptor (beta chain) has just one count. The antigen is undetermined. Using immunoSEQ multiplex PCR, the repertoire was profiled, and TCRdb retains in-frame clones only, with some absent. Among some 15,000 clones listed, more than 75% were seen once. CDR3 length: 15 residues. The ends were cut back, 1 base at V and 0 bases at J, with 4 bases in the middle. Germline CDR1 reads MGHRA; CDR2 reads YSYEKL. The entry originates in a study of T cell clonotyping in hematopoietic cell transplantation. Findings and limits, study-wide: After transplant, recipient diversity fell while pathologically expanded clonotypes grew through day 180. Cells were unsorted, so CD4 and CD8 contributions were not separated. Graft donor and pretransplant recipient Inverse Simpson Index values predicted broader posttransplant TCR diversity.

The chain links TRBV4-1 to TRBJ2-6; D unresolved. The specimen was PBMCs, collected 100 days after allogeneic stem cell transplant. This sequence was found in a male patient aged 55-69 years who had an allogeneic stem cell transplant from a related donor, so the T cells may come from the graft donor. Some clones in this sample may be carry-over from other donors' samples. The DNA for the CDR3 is TGCGCCAGCAGCCAAGGTCACTCTGGGGCCAACGTCCTGACTTTC. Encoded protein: CASSQGHSGANVLTF.